This T cell receptor (beta chain) was recovered during a study of blood T cell repertoires in COVID-19. Across the whole study: The United States, Italy and Spain supplied acute and convalescent COVID-19 samples. PBMCs, B-cell-depleted T cells, or T cells provided the cDNA or gDNA that made up the material.

Per the original data handling: Counts of nucleated cells, estimated from reference gene primer amplification, were obtained. The data were produced by immunoSEQ multiplex PCR, yet TCRdb's version contains in-frame clones alone and is incomplete. V and J calls and clone size are as listed in that table; D and trimming were resolved from the DNA. The sample lists about 110,000 clones, 85% occurring once. CDR3 length: 13 residues. With V trimmed by 4 bases and J by 3 bases, 2 bases remained unmatched. CDR1 LGHDT and CDR2 YNNKEL come from the germline V gene (reference sequence). The source material was peripheral blood. This clonotype originated in a human donor in a cohort sampled during active COVID-19. The chain couples TRBV3-1 (or the pseudogene TRBV3-2) to TRBJ1-1; 7 nucleotides line up with TRBD1. As DNA, the CDR3 is TGTGCCAGCAGCCGGGACAGAGACACTGAAGCTTTCTTT. Translation gives CASSRDRDTEAFF.